This T cell receptor beta chain was captured by sequencing in a study of T cells after yellow fever vaccination. Across the whole study: Researchers used SMART-Seq v4 Ultra Low Input to prepare fractions that had low cell numbers.

This clonotype appeared many times. Germline CDR1 and CDR2: SGDLS and YYNGEE. The CDR3 sequence is 15 residues long. V was pared by 6 bases and J by 6 bases, with 18 bases between. MiXCR, run by TCRdb on the 5' RACE reads, gives a single entry per CDR3 protein. Of a few hundred thousand distinct CDR3 sequences in the sample, 3% to 4% are singletons; the top ten hold roughly 3.2%. This receptor was identified in a man aged 18 to 30 who received the YFV17D yellow fever vaccine. This sample comprised CD4+ T cells sorted from PBMCs, obtained 10 days after the yellow fever booster vaccination. The chain carries TRBV9 and TRBJ2-2, with D maybe TRBD2 (5 bases). In DNA, the CDR3 is TGTGCCAGCAACATAGAGGGCAGGAAAGCCGGGGAGCTGTTTTTT. It codes for CASNIEGRKAGELFF.